Listed below are T cell receptor beta chains from one sample, sequenced in a study of T cell changes during pregnancy in multiple sclerosis. Measured with immunoSEQ multiplex PCR; TCRdb has only the in-frame clones, and not every one. Here the sample spans 35,000 or so clones, roughly 87% being singletons. The sequences come from CD4+ T cells from peripheral blood mononuclear cells, collected after pregnancy. These receptors were obtained from a female donor in good health, enrolled as a control in a pregnancy study. Both conserved end residues are part of each CDR3. Each record gives: CDR3 length, J gene, D gene, clone size, V gene, CDR3 protein, CDR3 DNA. A D gene is named only where the DNA matches it firmly. Size tells how often a clone was seen (once, few, many) or the class of an expanded clone, and some rows leave it out.

>15|TRBJ2-7|.|.|TRBV11-1
CASSLDFTSRLEQYF
TGTGCCAGCAGCTTAGATTTCACTAGCCGCTTGGAGCAGTACTTC
>11|TRBJ2-1|.|.|TRBV10-3
CAAQGGGEQFF
TGTGCCGCCCAGGGAGGGGGTGAGCAGTTCTTC
>15|TRBJ1-1|.|.|TRBV7-9
CASIYDGGMNTEAFF
TGTGCCAGCATCTACGACGGGGGGATGAACACTGAAGCTTTCTTT
>16|TRBJ1-4|TRBD1|.|TRBV9
CASSAGQAATNEKLFF
TGTGCCAGCAGCGCAGGACAGGCTGCAACTAATGAAAAACTGTTTTTT
>16|TRBJ2-1|.|once|TRBV28
CASSPTGMSSYNEQFF
TGTGCCAGCAGTCCAACAGGGATGAGCTCCTACAATGAGCAGTTCTTC
>15|TRBJ2-7|TRBD2|.|TRBV5-3
CARSLASGRAYEQYF
TGTGCCAGAAGCTTGGCTAGCGGGAGAGCCTACGAGCAGTACTTC
>15|TRBJ2-7|TRBD2|.|TRBV7-2
CASSSGGTRRYEQYF
TGTGCCAGCAGCTCGGGCGGGACTAGACGCTACGAGCAGTACTTC
>19|TRBJ1-1|.|.|TRBV27
CASSPHLGRRNRLNTEAFF
TGTGCCAGCAGTCCCCACCTCGGGCGGAGGAACCGCCTGAACACTGAAGCTTTCTTT
>15|TRBJ2-2|.|once|TRBV19
CASRGAQGLSGELFF
TGTGCCAGTAGAGGGGCACAGGGTCTCTCCGGGGAGCTGTTTTTT
>13|TRBJ2-1|TRBD2|.|TRBV30
CASRLALYNEQFF
TGTGCCTCTCGACTAGCGCTTTACAATGAGCAGTTCTTC
>16|TRBJ1-1|TRBD1|.|TRBV10-3
CAISESDRGEHTEAFF
TGTGCCATCAGTGAGTCAGACAGGGGTGAGCACACTGAAGCTTTCTTT
>13|TRBJ1-2|.|.|TRBV6-5
CASRKRNRAGYTF
TGTGCCAGCAGGAAACGAAACAGGGCCGGCTACACCTTC
>11|TRBJ2-7|.|.|TRBV6-6
CASSYGAEQYF
TGTGCCAGCAGTTACGGGGCTGAGCAGTACTTC
>18|TRBJ2-7|.|.|TRBV7-9
CASSNVAPQDRKTYEQYF
TGTGCCAGCAGCAATGTCGCCCCACAGGACAGAAAAACCTACGAGCAGTACTTC
>15|TRBJ2-1|.|.|TRBV5-1
CASSPQGLVQNEQFF
TGCGCCAGCAGCCCCCAGGGGCTGGTTCAGAATGAGCAGTTCTTC
>14|TRBJ1-4|TRBD1|.|TRBV27
CASSKQGRFEKLFF
TGTGCCAGCAGTAAACAGGGGCGGTTTGAAAAACTGTTTTTT
>14|TRBJ2-3|.|.|TRBV4-3
CASSQEKGTDTQYF
TGCGCCAGCAGCCAAGAAAAGGGGACAGATACGCAGTATTTT
>15|TRBJ2-5|TRBD2|.|TRBV7-2
CASSLDLAGGETQYF
TGTGCCAGCAGCTTAGATCTAGCGGGGGGGGAGACCCAGTACTTC
>13|TRBJ2-7|.|.|TRBV5-5
CASSFGRSYEQYF
TGTGCCAGCAGCTTTGGCAGATCCTACGAGCAGTACTTC
>14|TRBJ1-4|.|.|TRBV30
CAWSPPPTGEKLFF
TGTGCCTGGAGTCCGCCCCCGACGGGTGAAAAACTGTTTTTT
>17|TRBJ2-5|TRBD1|.|TRBV2
CASYLSARGRNQETQYF
TGTGCCAGCTATTTATCGGCCAGGGGGCGGAACCAAGAGACCCAGTACTTC
>12|TRBJ2-1|TRBD2|once|TRBV9
CASSVAGGGQFF
TGTGCCAGCAGCGTAGCTGGGGGGGGGCAGTTCTTC
>14|TRBJ2-7|.|.|TRBV7-6
CASSLGAGSYEQYF
TGTGCCAGCAGCTTAGGGGCCGGATCCTACGAGCAGTACTTC
>16|TRBJ1-5|TRBD1|.|TRBV7-6
CASSLGGQGGNQPQHF
TGTGCCAGCAGCTTGGGGGGACAGGGGGGGAATCAGCCCCAGCATTTT
>14|TRBJ1-2|.|once|TRBV5-1
CASSPLGANYGYTF
TGCGCCAGCAGCCCGTTAGGGGCGAACTATGGCTACACCTTC
>14|TRBJ1-1|.|.|TRBV6-6
CASSYWREPLEAFF
TGTGCCAGCAGTTACTGGCGGGAACCCCTTGAAGCTTTCTTT
>15|TRBJ2-7|.|.|TRBV2
CASRTGTQPLYQQYF
TGTGCCAGCAGGACCGGGACTCAACCCCTCTACCAGCAGTACTTC
>16|TRBJ2-2|.|.|TRBV7-6
CASSGDQILNTGELFF
TGTGCCAGCAGCGGAGACCAGATTTTGAACACCGGGGAGCTGTTTTTT
>15|TRBJ2-1|.|.|TRBV7-2
CASSLGTASRNEQFF
TGTGCCAGCAGCTTAGGGACAGCAAGTCGCAATGAGCAGTTCTTC
>11|TRBJ1-4|.|.|TRBV20-1
CSARDLEKLFF
TGCAGTGCTAGAGATCTCGAAAAACTGTTTTTT
>16|TRBJ2-3|TRBD1|.|TRBV15
CATSRDQRQGTDTQYF
TGTGCCACCAGCAGAGATCAGAGACAGGGAACAGATACGCAGTATTTT
>15|TRBJ2-7|TRBD2|once|TRBV27
CASSPLGTSSYEQYF
TGTGCCAGCAGTCCCCTCGGGACTAGCTCCTACGAGCAGTACTTC
>11|TRBJ1-3|.|.|TRBV10-3
CAISVANTIYF
TGTGCCATCAGTGTCGCGAACACCATATATTTT
>13|TRBJ1-1|.|once|TRBV6-6
CASSYLLYTEAFF
TGTGCCAGCAGTTACCTCTTATACACTGAAGCTTTCTTT
>15|TRBJ2-2|.|.|TRBV19
CASSSGTVNTGELFF
TGTGCCAGTAGTAGCGGGACGGTGAACACCGGGGAGCTGTTTTTT
>14|TRBJ2-6|.|.|TRBV4-3
CASSQASGANVLTF
TGCGCCAGCAGCCAGGCCTCTGGGGCCAACGTCCTGACTTTC
>16|TRBJ2-3|TRBD2|.|TRBV28
CASRTVSGRATYTQYF
TGTGCCAGCAGGACAGTTAGCGGGAGGGCCACTTATACGCAGTATTTT
>13|TRBJ2-1|TRBD1|.|TRBV7-3
CASTTAGGNEQFF
TGTGCCAGCACTACCGCAGGGGGAAATGAGCAGTTCTTC
>12|TRBJ1-5|.|.|TRBV5-6
CASSLGSGPQHF
TGTGCCAGCAGCTTGGGGTCAGGGCCCCAGCATTTT
>13|TRBJ2-7|.|.|TRBV7-7
CASSSRGLDEQYF
TGTGCCAGCAGCAGCAGGGGTCTTGACGAGCAGTACTTC
>15|TRBJ1-6|.|few|TRBV6-1
CASMVGSSYNSPLHF
TGTGCCAGCATGGTAGGGAGCTCCTATAATTCACCCCTCCACTTT
>14|TRBJ1-4|.|.|TRBV6-5
CASRGRGRNEKLFF
TGTGCCAGCAGGGGGAGGGGGAGGAATGAAAAACTGTTTTTT
>13|TRBJ1-1|TRBD1|.|TRBV7-9
CASSLEGTGEAFF
TGTGCCAGCAGCTTAGAGGGGACAGGGGAAGCTTTCTTT
>16|TRBJ2-1|TRBD1|.|TRBV5-4
CASSARTGGSYNEQFF
TGTGCCAGCAGCGCCCGGACAGGGGGCAGCTACAATGAGCAGTTCTTC
>18|TRBJ2-7|.|once|TRBV4-1
CASSHVRYETASSYEQYF
TGCGCCAGCAGCCACGTCAGGTACGAGACAGCAAGCTCCTACGAGCAGTACTTC
>17|TRBJ2-1|TRBD2|.|TRBV7-2
CASSHRRTSGEGNEQFF
TGTGCCAGCAGCCACCGACGGACTAGCGGGGAGGGCAATGAGCAGTTCTTC
>16|TRBJ2-6|.|once|TRBV19
CASSGTLASLANVLTF
TGTGCCAGTAGTGGGACATTGGCAAGTTTAGCCAACGTCCTGACTTTC